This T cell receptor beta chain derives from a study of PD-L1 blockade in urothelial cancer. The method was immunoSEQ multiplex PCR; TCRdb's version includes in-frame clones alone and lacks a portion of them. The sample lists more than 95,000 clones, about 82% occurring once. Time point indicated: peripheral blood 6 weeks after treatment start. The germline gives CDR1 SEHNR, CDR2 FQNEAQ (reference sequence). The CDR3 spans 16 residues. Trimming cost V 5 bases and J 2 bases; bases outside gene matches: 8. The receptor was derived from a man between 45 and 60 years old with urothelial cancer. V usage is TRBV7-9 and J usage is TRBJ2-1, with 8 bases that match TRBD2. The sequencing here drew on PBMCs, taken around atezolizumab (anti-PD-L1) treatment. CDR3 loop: CASSPSGSGTYNEQFF. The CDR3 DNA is TGTGCCAGCAGCCCCAGCGGGAGTGGCACCTACAATGAGCAGTTCTTC.